One and the same sample provided the 28 T cell receptor beta chains below, sequenced in a study of metastatic and nonmetastatic thyroid tumors. Every patient underwent thyroid surgery untreated. Through MiXCR, TCRdb re-clonotyped the PCR reads. The sample has roughly 50,000 clones, 22% seen once. Sample: blood. The receptor source for this set is a male donor with papillary thyroid cancer or a benign thyroid nodule (not recorded which). Some clones in this sample may be carry-over from other donors' samples.

This clone was counted between two and nine times. The genes are TRBV2 and TRBJ2-1; D is ambiguous. The CDR3 is 13 residues long. Trimming shortened V by 11 bases and J by 3 bases, and 14 bases separated the two germline ends. Germline V gene sequence: CDR1 SNHLY, CDR2 FYNNEI. CDR3 loop: CAVSTQDYNEQFF. CDR3 nucleotides: TGTGCCGTTTCAACCCAGGACTACAATGAGCAGTTCTTC.

This clone has a count of ten or more. The chain uses TRBV29-1 and TRBJ1-1; D unresolved. Deletions cut 4 bases from V and 1 base from J, with 22 bases between. CDR3 size: 17 residues. Germline V gene lookup returns CDR1 SQVTM and CDR2 ANQGSEA. The CDR3 nucleotides are TGCAGCGTTGCCCTCCTCTCTGCGACACCACCGAACACTGAAGCTTTCTTT. Protein sequence: CSVALLSATPPNTEAFF.

This clone was observed once. The chain has TRBV5-1 and TRBJ2-7; the D gene is possibly TRBD1 (6 bases). V was trimmed by 7 bases and J by 5 bases, leaving 13 bases between them. Germline CDR1 reads SGHRS; CDR2 reads YFSETQ. The CDR3 consists of 12 residues. CDR3 amino acids: CASGTGLNEQYF. In DNA, the CDR3 is TGCGCCAGCGGAACAGGGCTGAACGAGCAGTACTTC.

This clone was detected only a few times. At one of its ends the junction is not consistent with the germline gene, which may arise from a read error. V gene TRBV6-1 combines with J gene TRBJ2-5; possibly TRBD2 for D (5 bases). This CDR3 has 15 residues. The V gene's germline CDR1 is MNHNS and CDR2 SASEGT. This chain's CDR3 is CVSSDRGLRGETQYF. CDR3 nucleotides: TGTGTCAGCAGTGATCGTGGACTCAGAGGGGAGACCCAGTACTTC.

CDR3: CASSETRAGQETQYF. CDR3 coding DNA: TGTGCCAGCAGTGAAACTCGGGCAGGCCAAGAGACCCAGTACTTC. This chain uses TRBV2 with TRBJ2-5; D remains unclear. The CDR3 extends over 15 amino acids. V lost 2 bases, J lost 1 base, and 11 bases lay in between. Per the germline V gene, CDR1 is SNHLY and CDR2 is FYNNEI.

This clone was seen ten or more times. CDR3: CASSIDLEGASNQPQHF. The DNA of the CDR3 is TGTGCCAGTAGTATAGATCTAGAGGGGGCGAGCAATCAGCCCCAGCATTTT. V usage is TRBV19 and J usage is TRBJ1-5; 7 positions agree with TRBD1. The CDR3 has 17 amino acids. The ends lost 0 bases at V and 1 base at J; junction bases unmatched: 6. Germline V gene sequence: CDR1 LNHDA, CDR2 SQIVND (reference sequence).

By sample fraction, this clone is medium-sized. V gene TRBV11-1 combines with J gene TRBJ1-2; D remains ambiguous. Per germline, CDR1 SGHAT and CDR2 FQDESV (reference sequence). This CDR3 region has 13 residues. The V end lost 3 bases, the J end lost 4 bases, and 9 bases lay between the germline ends. The CDR3 sequence is CASSFQEGYGYTF. CDR3 coding DNA: TGTGCCAGCAGCTTCCAGGAAGGCTATGGCTACACCTTC.

This clone has a count of ten or more. Possible read error: a much larger clone is one base away. The V and J genes are TRBV11-2 and TRBJ2-1; TRBD2 matches at 14 bases. CDR1 SGHAT and CDR2 FQNNGV come from the germline V gene. V trimming: 6 bases; J trimming: 14 bases; junction bases outside the gene matches: 18. CDR3 length: 17 amino acids. The CDR3 DNA reads as TGTGCCAGCAGTTACGGGGGTGGGACTAGCGGGAGCTATCCCAAGTTCTTC. Translated: CASSYGGGTSGSYPKFF. The whole variable domain, filled in from reference TRBV11-2 and TRBJ2-1, reads EAGVAQSPRYKIIEKRQSVAFWCNPISGHATLYWYQQILGQGPKLLIQFQNNGVVDDSQLPKDRFSAERLKGVDSTLKIQPAKLEDSAVYLCASSYGGGTSGSYPKFFGPGTRLTVL.

The genes are TRBV4-1 and TRBJ1-3, with a tentative D call TRBD1 (5 bases). Germline assignment: CDR1 MGHRA and CDR2 YSYEKL. V lost 4 bases and J lost 0, with 13 bases in between. This CDR3 spans 16 amino acids. The CDR3 region is CASSLEGDLSGNTIYF. CDR3 nucleotide sequence: TGCGCCAGCAGCCTTGAAGGGGACCTCTCTGGAAACACCATATATTTT.

This clone has more than one count but fewer than ten. The gene calls are TRBV7-9 and TRBJ1-3, with D possibly matching TRBD1 (6 bases). Deletions cut 5 bases from V and 1 base from J, with 12 bases between. The CDR3 length is 15 residues. Germline CDR1 is SEHNR and CDR2 is FQNEAQ (reference sequence). CDR3 coding DNA: TGTGCCAGCAGCCCCCAGACAGGTTCTGGAAACACCATATATTTT. Translating gives CASSPQTGSGNTIYF.

This clone was counted many times. The J gene is TRBJ2-1, the V gene TRBV6-5; no clear D. Trimming removed 4 bases from V and 0 bases from J, with 10 bases in between. CDR3 length: 15 amino acids. CDR1 and CDR2 from the germline V gene are MNHEY and SVGAGI. CDR3 sequence (DNA): TGTGCCAGCAGTTCCTCGACCAGCTCCTACAATGAGCAGTTCTTC. This codes for CASSSSTSSYNEQFF.

This clone came up many times. The CDR3 loop reads CASSLWGQGTYGYTF. CDR3 nucleotide sequence: TGTGCCAGCAGTTTATGGGGACAGGGGACCTATGGCTACACCTTC. The rearrangement joins TRBV27 to TRBJ1-2; 10 bases align to TRBD1. The germline V gene has CDR1 MNHEY and CDR2 SMNVEV (reference sequence). V lost 1 base, J lost 4 bases, and 3 bases stayed unmatched. The CDR3 is made up of 15 amino acids.

The chain couples TRBV4-1 to TRBJ2-7; 8 nucleotides agree with TRBD2. Germline CDR1 is MGHRA and CDR2 is YSYEKL. The CDR3 runs 16 residues. V lost 0 bases to trimming and J lost 3 bases; unmatched junction nucleotides: 7. The CDR3 reads CASSQENSGIIYEQYF. DNA for the CDR3: TGCGCCAGCAGCCAAGAAAATAGCGGGATTATCTACGAGCAGTACTTC.

This rearrangement joins TRBV28 to TRBJ1-5; D not resolved. Germline V gives CDR1 MDHEN, CDR2 SYDVKM. V lost 6 bases and J 2 bases, leaving 11 bases between the germline ends. There are 14 residues in the CDR3. Here the CDR3 DNA reads TGTGCCAGCAGGCCACGCGGAGGCAATCAGCCCCAGCATTTT. Amino acids: CASRPRGGNQPQHF.

There are a few counts of this clone. CDR3 sequence reads: CASSHTYEQYV. CDR3 nucleotides: TGTGCCAGCAGTCATACCTACGAGCAGTACGTC. V gene TRBV6-1 combines with J gene TRBJ2-7; unclear D gene. The ends were cut back, 5 bases at V and 2 bases at J, with 4 bases in the middle. The CDR3 is 11 amino acids. Germline CDR1 is MNHNS and CDR2 is SASEGT.

This clone has more than one count but fewer than ten. The rearrangement uses TRBV19 and TRBJ2-7; 7 positions agree with TRBD1. This CDR3 spans 13 amino acids. Germline assignment: CDR1 LNHDA and CDR2 SQIVND (reference sequence). The junction had 3 bases not matched to a gene; V was cut back by 5 bases and J by 2 bases. CDR3 DNA: TGTGCCAGTAGTGTCACAGGGGCCTACGAGCAGTACTTC. Its protein is CASSVTGAYEQYF.

At least ten counts were recorded for this clone. This chain connects TRBV6-4 to TRBJ1-2; D gene uncertain. Germline V lookup: CDR1 MRHNA, CDR2 SNTAGT. This CDR3 comprises 13 residues. V lost 5 bases and J lost 9, with 16 bases in between. CDR3 in amino acids: CASSPRPWMRYTF. DNA for the CDR3: TGTGCCAGCAGTCCCCGGCCGTGGATGCGCTACACCTTC.

This clone was seen ten or more times. The chain combines TRBV19 with TRBJ2-1, with 9 bases that match TRBD2. J gave up 5 bases and V 6 bases, and 5 bases lay outside the gene matches. CDR1 and CDR2 from the germline V gene are LNHDA and SQIVND (reference sequence). The CDR3 runs 14 residues. The CDR3 protein is CASSLAGMNNEQFF. The CDR3 region has the DNA TGTGCCAGTAGCCTAGCGGGGATGAACAATGAGCAGTTCTTC.

This clone was counted ten times or more. The genes are TRBV6-4 and TRBJ2-3, with D tentatively TRBD2 (6 bases). Trimming stripped 4 bases from V and 1 base from J, with 6 bases between. The CDR3 length is 13 residues. CDR1 is MRHNA and CDR2 is SNTAGT in the germline V gene. DNA of the CDR3: TGTGCCAGCAGTGCGGGGGGCACAGATACGCAGTATTTT. It yields the protein CASSAGGTDTQYF.

This clone appeared a few times. This sequence joins TRBV28 and TRBJ2-2; 7 nucleotides match TRBD2. With V trimmed by 5 bases and J by 6 bases, 6 bases remained unmatched. CDR1 and CDR2 (germline): MDHEN, SYDVKM. The CDR3 runs 14 residues. The CDR3 region has the DNA TGTGCCAGCAGTCAAACTAGCGCGGCCGGGGAGCTGTTTTTT. Translating it yields CASSQTSAAGELFF. The whole variable domain, remainder taken from reference TRBV28 and TRBJ2-2, is DVKVTQSSRYLVKRTGEKVFLECVQDMDHENMFWYRQDPGLGLRLIYFSYDVKMKEKGDIPEGYSVSREKKERFSLILESASTNQTSMYLCASSQTSAAGELFFGEGSRLTVL.

The chain uses TRBV20-1 and TRBJ1-5; D not certain. CDR1 and CDR2 (germline): DFQATT, SNEGSKA (reference sequence). This CDR3 comprises 13 residues. Between the trimmed V and J ends, which lost 2 bases and 3 bases, there was a span of 8 bases. CDR3 coding DNA: TGCAGTGCTAGATATAGTTTCAATCAGCCCCAGCATTTT. The encoded protein is CSARYSFNQPQHF.

This clone was observed a handful of times. The junction departs from the called germline gene at one end, perhaps through a read error. V gene TRBV28 combines with J gene TRBJ2-5; D uncertain. This CDR3 is built from 16 residues. In germline, CDR1 is MDHEN, CDR2 SYDVKM. The CDR3 spells CASRPLGGVAQENQYF. The CDR3 coding sequence is TGTGCCAGCAGACCCCTAGGCGGTGTGGCTCAAGAGAACCAGTACTTC.

This clone was detected ten times or more. The V and J genes are TRBV12-3 or TRBV12-4 and TRBJ1-4; a weak D match, TRBD1 (6 bases). V dropped 3 bases and J dropped 6 bases, with 11 bases sitting between them. This CDR3 spans 14 amino acids. CDR3 amino acids: CASSFKGGDEKLFF. CDR3 coding DNA: TGTGCCAGCAGTTTTAAGGGGGGAGATGAAAAACTGTTTTTT.

The V call is TRBV20-1, the J call TRBJ2-7; 10 bases agree with TRBD2. Germline V gives CDR1 DFQATT, CDR2 SNEGSKA (reference sequence). The CDR3 consists of 16 residues. Trimming at V came to 5 bases and at J to 1 base, leaving 11 bases not matched to a gene. This CDR3 reads CSAARISGRYSYEQYF. DNA of the CDR3: TGCAGTGCTGCCAGGATTAGCGGGAGGTATTCCTACGAGCAGTACTTC.

Ten or more counts support this clone. The rearrangement links TRBV13 to TRBJ2-7; 7 bases fit TRBD1. The length of the CDR3 is 14 residues. Germline V gene lookup returns CDR1 PRHDT and CDR2 FYEKMQ (reference sequence). V was pared by 5 bases and J by 3 bases, with 7 bases of the junction left unmatched. CDR3 sequence: CASSPRDRFYEQYF. Written as DNA, the CDR3 is TGTGCCAGCAGCCCACGGGACAGATTCTACGAGCAGTACTTC.

CDR3 sequence (DNA): TGCGCCAGCAGTGAGTCACCGTCCTACCAAGAGACCCAGTACTTC. Amino acids: CASSESPSYQETQYF. V usage is TRBV10-1 and J usage is TRBJ2-5; no firm D call. This CDR3 is built from 15 residues. Germline V gene lookup returns CDR1 WNHNN and CDR2 SYGVQD (reference sequence). V was trimmed by 0 bases and J by 0 bases, leaving 8 bases between them.

This clone has a handful of counts. The gene calls are TRBV6-6 and TRBJ2-2, with no clear D. Trimming pared 2 bases from V and 6 bases from J, leaving 10 bases between. The CDR3 contains 14 residues. Germline lookup yields CDR1 MNHNY and CDR2 SVGAGI (reference sequence). CDR3 amino acids: CASSYNRVSGELFF. The CDR3 DNA sequence: TGTGCCAGCAGTTACAATCGCGTGTCCGGGGAGCTGTTTTTT.

This clone occurred a few times. DNA for the CDR3: TGTGCCAGTAGTGCGACAGCAACTAATGAAAAACTGTTTTTT. It is translated as CASSATATNEKLFF. The V call is TRBV19, the J call TRBJ1-4; D might be TRBD1 (5 bases). The V and J ends lost 5 bases and 0 bases respectively, with 7 bases between them. The germline CDR1 and CDR2 sequences are LNHDA and SQIVND (reference sequence). The CDR3 runs to 14 residues.